The present entry profiles one T cell receptor beta chain with its context. Its antigen is unidentified. The data stem from a study of cytomegalovirus exposure and HLA in healthy donors. Overall study findings and caveats: Earlier analysis looked at TCR beta V segments, and most were productive about 87% or about 30% of the time. Of the V segments, some could not be distinguished, including TRBV6-2 and TRBV6-3, and were excluded. Many donors shared some public TCRs, even though most TCR sequences were rare.

The PCR made use of 60 Vbeta and 13 Jbeta primers. Data came from immunoSEQ multiplex PCR; TCRdb stores just in-frame clones and leaves some out. The data contain 150,000 to 200,000 clones, over 70% of them seen just once; the ten biggest clones take up less than 4.5%. V lost 5 bases and J 6 bases, leaving 11 bases between the germline ends. The germline V gene has CDR1 MNHNS and CDR2 SASEGT. CDR3 length: 12 amino acids. The sequenced sample was PBMCs. V usage is TRBV6-1 and J usage is TRBJ2-7; D is undetermined. The TCR originated in a man aged 45-60 years in good health and CMV-seronegative. The CDR3 sequence: CASSLTYLEQYF. The CDR3 nucleotides are TGTGCCAGCAGTCTGACTTATCTCGAGCAGTACTTC.